The next 13 T cell receptor beta chains were all read from a single sample in a study of cytotoxic CD8 clonotypes in ibrutinib-treated CLL (dated by TCRdb to the early 2020s). Libraries were constructed by the immunoSEQ multiplex PCR assay. TCRdb limited this immuneACCESS table to in-frame rearrangements with V and J called. A share of clones is missing; checked studies link under half to unresolved V genes, and the rest is unexplained. Present in this sample are around 310,000 clones, just under 80% of which were seen just once. The top ten clonotypes cover more than 6% of the sample. This material consisted of PBMCs, taken before ibrutinib treatment. These receptors originate from a human donor with chronic lymphocytic leukemia.

The chain employs TRBV7-9 and TRBJ2-7; 8 bases align to TRBD1. The CDR3 length is 16 residues. V trimming: 5 bases; J trimming: 2 bases; junction bases outside the gene matches: 11. The germline V gene has CDR1 SEHNR and CDR2 FQNEAQ (reference sequence). The CDR3 spells CASSPPGQGDTYEQYF. Here the CDR3 DNA reads TGTGCCAGCAGCCCACCCGGACAGGGAGATACCTACGAGCAGTACTTC.

The chain is built from TRBV9 and TRBJ2-1; 12 bases are a match to TRBD2. The J segment lost 0 bases and the V segment lost 0 bases, leaving 10 bases of the junction unmatched. The CDR3 totals 20 residues. Per the germline V gene, CDR1 is SGDLS and CDR2 is YYNGEE. DNA of the CDR3: TGTGCCAGCAGCGTAGCGCCAGGGACTAGCGGGTCTAGCTCCTACAATGAGCAGTTCTTC. It specifies CASSVAPGTSGSSSYNEQFF.

The V gene is TRBV2, the J gene TRBJ2-7, with D uncertain. The CDR3 spans 12 residues. Looked up from germline, CDR1 is SNHLY and CDR2 is FYNNEI. Trimming stripped 6 bases from V and 0 bases from J, with 6 bases between. As DNA, the CDR3 is TGTGCCAGCAGCCGGATCTCCTACGAGCAGTACTTC. Translation gives CASSRISYEQYF.

V gene TRBV4-3 combines with J gene TRBJ1-2; D remains ambiguous. This CDR3 spans 13 amino acids. Per germline, CDR1 LGHNA and CDR2 YSLEER. V shed 1 base and J shed 4 bases, with 7 bases lying between them. CDR3 nucleotide sequence: TGCGCCAGCAGCCAAGTTGAATTCTATGGCTACACCTTC. As protein: CASSQVEFYGYTF.

The rearrangement joins TRBV4-2 to TRBJ2-7, with TRBD1 matching 10 bases. Per germline, CDR1 LGHNA and CDR2 YNFKEQ. The junction had 6 bases not matched to a gene; V was cut back by 4 bases and J by 3 bases. The CDR3 is made up of 15 amino acids. CDR3 bases: TGTGCCAGCAGCCCACCCGGGACAGGGGACTACGAGCAGTACTTC. Encoded protein: CASSPPGTGDYEQYF.

This clone has a handful of counts. V is TRBV11-2 and J is TRBJ2-7; D is unclear. V was clipped by 5 bases and J by 2 bases, with 10 bases between them. CDR1 SGHAT and CDR2 FQNNGV come from the germline V gene. The CDR3 is 13 amino acids. As DNA, the CDR3 is TGTGCCAGCAGCCCTCCTTTGACCTACGAGCAGTACTTC. This gives the protein CASSPPLTYEQYF.

The chain is built from TRBV4-1 and TRBJ1-4; 7 bases fit TRBD1. This CDR3 has 15 amino acids. The germline CDR1 and CDR2 sequences are MGHRA and YSYEKL. V lost 4 bases and J lost 7; bases outside the gene matches: 9. DNA of the CDR3: TGCGCCAGCAGCCGGCCCGACAGGGAAGGTGAAAAACTGTTTTTT. This gives the protein CASSRPDREGEKLFF.

The chain carries TRBV15 and TRBJ1-4; D perhaps matches TRBD1 (6 bases). Trimming removed 7 bases from V and 4 bases from J, with 19 bases in between. The CDR3 runs 16 residues. CDR1 is LNHNV, CDR2 YYDKDF, per germline (reference sequence). The CDR3 DNA reads TGTGCCACCAATGGGGGAACCGGGACAATTAATGAAAAACTGTTTTTT. Translation gives CATNGGTGTINEKLFF. The full variable domain, with the rest looked up from reference TRBV15 and TRBJ1-4, is DAMVIQNPRYQVTQFGKPVTLSCSQTLNHNVMYWYQQKSSQAPKLLFHYYDKDFNNEADTPDNFQSRRPNTSFCFLDIRSPGLGDTAMYLCATNGGTGTINEKLFFGSGTQLSVL.

This clone was seen more than once but under ten times. The J gene is TRBJ2-3, the V gene TRBV5-4, with unresolved D. This CDR3 has 13 residues. V lost 1 base to trimming and J lost 6 bases, with 9 bases between them. CDR1 and CDR2 (germline): SGHNT, YYREEE (reference sequence). CDR3 sequence reads: CASSLRLSDTQYF. In nucleotides, the CDR3 is TGTGCCAGCAGCTTGAGGCTTTCGGATACGCAGTATTTT.

This rearrangement joins TRBV30 to TRBJ2-6, with D perhaps being TRBD1 or TRBD2 (5 bases each). This CDR3 is 17 amino acids long. The germline V gene encodes CDR1 GTSNPN and CDR2 SVGIG (reference sequence). V was shortened by 0 bases and J by 0 bases, with 12 bases between the two germline ends. The CDR3 DNA sequence: TGTGCCTGGAGTGTACGGGGCATCATCTCTGGGGCCAACGTCCTGACTTTC. It codes for CAWSVRGIISGANVLTF.

CDR3 loop: CASCLFGREQDTQYF. As DNA, the CDR3 is TGCGCCAGCTGTCTATTCGGGAGGGAGCAGGATACGCAGTATTTT. V gene TRBV5-1 combines with J gene TRBJ2-3, with TRBD2 matching over 8 bases. Germline values: CDR1 SGHRS, CDR2 YFSETQ. Losses at the gene ends were 7 bases for V and 6 bases for J; bases not matched to a gene: 13. The CDR3 covers 15 residues.

J is TRBJ2-2 and V is TRBV7-2, with 12 bases lining up with TRBD2. With 1 base clipped from V and 4 bases from J, the junction kept 4 bases outside the gene matches. The length of the CDR3 is 17 residues. In germline, CDR1 is SGHTA, CDR2 FQGNSA. This CDR3 is CASSLGLAGVFTGELFF. The CDR3 nucleotides are TGTGCCAGCAGCTTAGGACTAGCGGGAGTCTTCACCGGGGAGCTGTTTTTT. Filled out from reference TRBV7-2 and TRBJ2-2, the complete variable domain reads GAGVSQSPSNKVTEKGKDVELRCDPISGHTALYWYRQSLGQGLEFLIYFQGNSAPDKSGLPSDRFSAERTGGSVSTLTIQRTQQEDSAVYLCASSLGLAGVFTGELFFGEGSRLTVL.

The chain links TRBV9 to TRBJ2-1; TRBD2 agrees at 7 bases. Germline values: CDR1 SGDLS, CDR2 YYNGEE. V shed 1 base, J shed 5 bases, and the junction held 12 bases outside the gene matches. This CDR3 spans 17 amino acids. This CDR3 reads CASSVLGGSGLNNEQFF. The CDR3, as DNA: TGTGCCAGCAGCGTACTTGGTGGTAGCGGGCTGAACAATGAGCAGTTCTTC.